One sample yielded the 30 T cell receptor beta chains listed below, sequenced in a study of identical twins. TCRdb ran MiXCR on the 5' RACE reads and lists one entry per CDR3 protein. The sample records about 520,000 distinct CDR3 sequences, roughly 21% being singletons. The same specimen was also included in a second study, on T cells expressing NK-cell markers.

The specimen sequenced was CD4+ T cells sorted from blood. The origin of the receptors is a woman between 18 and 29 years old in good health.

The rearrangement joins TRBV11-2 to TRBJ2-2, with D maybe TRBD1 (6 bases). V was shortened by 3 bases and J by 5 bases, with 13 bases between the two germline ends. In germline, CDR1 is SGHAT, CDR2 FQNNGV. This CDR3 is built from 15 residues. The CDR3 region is CASSFRTVTTGELFF. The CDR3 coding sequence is TGTGCCAGCAGCTTTAGGACAGTCACGACCGGGGAGCTGTTTTTT.

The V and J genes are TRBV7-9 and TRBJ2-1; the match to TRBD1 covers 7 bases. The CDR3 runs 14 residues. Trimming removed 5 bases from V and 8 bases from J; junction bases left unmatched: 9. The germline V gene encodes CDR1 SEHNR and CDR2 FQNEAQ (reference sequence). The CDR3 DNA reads TGTGCCAGCAGCCAGCGACAGGGAATCGATGAGCAGTTCTTC. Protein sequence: CASSQRQGIDEQFF.

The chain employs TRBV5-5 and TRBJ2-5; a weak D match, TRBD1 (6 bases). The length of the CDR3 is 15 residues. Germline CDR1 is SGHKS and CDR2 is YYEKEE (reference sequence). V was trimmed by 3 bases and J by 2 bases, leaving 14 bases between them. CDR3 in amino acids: CASSYYRVVQETQYF. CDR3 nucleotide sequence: TGTGCCAGCAGCTACTACAGGGTGGTTCAAGAGACCCAGTACTTC.

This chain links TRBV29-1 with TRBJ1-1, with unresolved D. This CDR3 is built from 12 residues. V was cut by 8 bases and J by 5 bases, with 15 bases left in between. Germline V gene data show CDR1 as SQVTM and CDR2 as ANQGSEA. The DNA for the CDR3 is TGCAGCACTTTGACCTCGGGGACTGAAGCTTTCTTT. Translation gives CSTLTSGTEAFF.

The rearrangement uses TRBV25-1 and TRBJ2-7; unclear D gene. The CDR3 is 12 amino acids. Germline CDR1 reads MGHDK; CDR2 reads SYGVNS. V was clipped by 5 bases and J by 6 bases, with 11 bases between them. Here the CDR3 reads CASSPRFAEQYF. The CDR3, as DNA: TGTGCCAGCAGTCCCCGTTTTGCCGAGCAGTACTTC.

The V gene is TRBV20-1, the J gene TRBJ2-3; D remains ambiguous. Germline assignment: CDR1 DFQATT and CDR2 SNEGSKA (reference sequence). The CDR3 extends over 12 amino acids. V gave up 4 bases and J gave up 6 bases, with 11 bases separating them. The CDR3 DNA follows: TGCAGTGCTACGGCGGATGGCGATACGCAGTATTTT. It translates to CSATADGDTQYF.

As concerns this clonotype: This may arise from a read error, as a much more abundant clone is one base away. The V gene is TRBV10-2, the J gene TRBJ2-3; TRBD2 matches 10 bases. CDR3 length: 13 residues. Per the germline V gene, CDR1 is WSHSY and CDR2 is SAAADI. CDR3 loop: CTSRLAGENTQYF. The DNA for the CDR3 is TGCACCAGCAGACTAGCGGGTGAAAATACGCAGTATTTT.

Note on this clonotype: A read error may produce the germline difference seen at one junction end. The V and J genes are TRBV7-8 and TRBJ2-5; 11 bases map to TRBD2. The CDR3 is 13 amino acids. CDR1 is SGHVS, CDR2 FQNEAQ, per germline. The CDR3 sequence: CASSFSGGAPLGF. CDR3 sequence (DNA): TGTGCCAGCAGCTTTAGCGGGGGGGCCCCGTTGGGTTTC.

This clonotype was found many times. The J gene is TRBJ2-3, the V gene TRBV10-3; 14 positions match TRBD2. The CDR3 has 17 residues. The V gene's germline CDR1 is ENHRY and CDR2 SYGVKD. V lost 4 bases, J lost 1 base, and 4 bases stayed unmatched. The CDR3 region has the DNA TGTGCCATCAGTGGACTAGCGGGAGGGAGGGGCACAGATACGCAGTATTTT. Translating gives CAISGLAGGRGTDTQYF.

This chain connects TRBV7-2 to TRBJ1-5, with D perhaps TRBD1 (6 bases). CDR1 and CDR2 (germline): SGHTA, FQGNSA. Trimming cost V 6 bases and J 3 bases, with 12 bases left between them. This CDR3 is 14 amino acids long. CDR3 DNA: TGTGCCAGCAGTCCAACAGGGTACAATCAGCCCCAGCATTTT. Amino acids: CASSPTGYNQPQHF. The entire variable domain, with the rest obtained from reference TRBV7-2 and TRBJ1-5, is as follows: GAGVSQSPSNKVTEKGKDVELRCDPISGHTALYWYRQSLGQGLEFLIYFQGNSAPDKSGLPSDRFSAERTGGSVSTLTIQRTQQEDSAVYLCASSPTGYNQPQHFGDGTRLSIL.

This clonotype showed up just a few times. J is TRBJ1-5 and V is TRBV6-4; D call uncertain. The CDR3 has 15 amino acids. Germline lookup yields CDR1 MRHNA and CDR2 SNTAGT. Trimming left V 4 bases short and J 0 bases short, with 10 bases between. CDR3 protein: CASSGKAYSNQPQHF. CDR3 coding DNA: TGTGCCAGCAGTGGGAAGGCGTATAGCAATCAGCCCCAGCATTTT.

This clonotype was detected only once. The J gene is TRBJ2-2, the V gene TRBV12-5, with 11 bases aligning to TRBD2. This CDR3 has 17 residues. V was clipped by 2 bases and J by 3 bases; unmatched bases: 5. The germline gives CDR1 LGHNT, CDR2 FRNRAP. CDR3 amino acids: CASGLLRTSGYTGELFF. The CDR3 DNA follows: TGTGCTAGTGGTTTGCTCCGGACTAGCGGGTACACCGGGGAGCTGTTTTTT. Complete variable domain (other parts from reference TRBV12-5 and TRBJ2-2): DARVTQTPRHKVTEMGQEVTMRCQPILGHNTVFWYRQTMMQGLELLAYFRNRAPLDDSGMPKDRFSAEMPDATLATLKIQPSEPRDSAVYFCASGLLRTSGYTGELFFGEGSRLTVL.

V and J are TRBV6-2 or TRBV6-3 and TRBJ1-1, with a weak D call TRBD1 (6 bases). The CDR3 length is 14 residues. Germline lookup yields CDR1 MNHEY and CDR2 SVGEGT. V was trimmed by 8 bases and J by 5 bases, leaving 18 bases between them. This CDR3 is CASSLRGFGTEAFF. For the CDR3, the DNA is TGTGCCAGCTCCCTTAGGGGGTTTGGGACTGAAGCTTTCTTT.

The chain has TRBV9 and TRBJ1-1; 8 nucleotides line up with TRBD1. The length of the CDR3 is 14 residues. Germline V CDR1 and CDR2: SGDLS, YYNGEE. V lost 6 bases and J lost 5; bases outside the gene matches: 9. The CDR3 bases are TGTGCCAGCACACAAACAGGGGGAGAAACTGAAGCTTTCTTT. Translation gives CASTQTGGETEAFF. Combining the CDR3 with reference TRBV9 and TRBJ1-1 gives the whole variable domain DSGVTQTPKHLITATGQRVTLRCSPRSGDLSVYWYQQSLDQGLQFLIQYYNGEERAKGNILERFSAQQFPDLHSELNLSSLELGDSALYFCASTQTGGETEAFFGQGTRLTVV.

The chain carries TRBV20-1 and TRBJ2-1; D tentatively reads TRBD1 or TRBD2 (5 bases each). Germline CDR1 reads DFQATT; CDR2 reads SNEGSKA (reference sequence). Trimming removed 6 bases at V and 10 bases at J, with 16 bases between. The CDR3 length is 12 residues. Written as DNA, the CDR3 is TGCAGTGCAAGACCTCAGGGACGGGAGCAGTTCTTC. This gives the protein CSARPQGREQFF.

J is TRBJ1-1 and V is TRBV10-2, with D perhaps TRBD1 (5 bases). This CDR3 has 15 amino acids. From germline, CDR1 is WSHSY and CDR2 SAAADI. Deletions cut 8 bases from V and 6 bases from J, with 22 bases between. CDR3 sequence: CASQRRRAWGPEAFF. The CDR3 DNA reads TGCGCCAGCCAACGCCGGCGTGCTTGGGGCCCTGAAGCTTTCTTT.

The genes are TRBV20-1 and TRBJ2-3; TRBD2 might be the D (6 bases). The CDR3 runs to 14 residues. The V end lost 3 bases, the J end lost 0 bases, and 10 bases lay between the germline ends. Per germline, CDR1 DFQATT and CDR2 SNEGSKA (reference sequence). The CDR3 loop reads CSARWGVSTDTQYF. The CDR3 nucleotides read TGCAGTGCTAGGTGGGGGGTCAGCACAGATACGCAGTATTTT.

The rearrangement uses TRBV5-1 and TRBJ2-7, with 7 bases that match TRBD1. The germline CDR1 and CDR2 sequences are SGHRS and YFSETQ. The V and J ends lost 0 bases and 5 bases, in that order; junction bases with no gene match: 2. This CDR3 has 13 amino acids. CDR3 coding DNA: TGCGCCAGCAGCTTGGAGGGGGCCGACGAGCAGTACTTC. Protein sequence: CASSLEGADEQYF.

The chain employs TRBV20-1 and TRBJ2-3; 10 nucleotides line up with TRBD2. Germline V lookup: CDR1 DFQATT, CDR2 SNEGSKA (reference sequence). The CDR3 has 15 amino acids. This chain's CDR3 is CSRPVSGGAGDTQYF. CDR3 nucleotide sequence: TGCAGCCGCCCCGTGAGCGGGGGGGCCGGAGATACGCAGTATTTT.

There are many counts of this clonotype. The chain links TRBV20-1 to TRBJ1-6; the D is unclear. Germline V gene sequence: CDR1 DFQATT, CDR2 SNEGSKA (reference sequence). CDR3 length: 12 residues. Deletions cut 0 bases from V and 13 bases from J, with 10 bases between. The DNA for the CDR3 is TGCAGTGCTAGAGAGGGAGAAACGCCCCTCCACTTT. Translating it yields CSAREGETPLHF.

Here the CDR3 DNA reads TGCAGTGCTAGAGATCGAGGGGCCGATGGCTACACCTTC. It codes for CSARDRGADGYTF. The J gene is TRBJ1-2, the V gene TRBV20-1; possible D gene TRBD1, 5 bases. The germline CDR1 and CDR2 sequences are DFQATT and SNEGSKA (reference sequence). Trimming took 0 bases from V and 6 from J, leaving 11 bases between them. The CDR3 extends over 13 amino acids.

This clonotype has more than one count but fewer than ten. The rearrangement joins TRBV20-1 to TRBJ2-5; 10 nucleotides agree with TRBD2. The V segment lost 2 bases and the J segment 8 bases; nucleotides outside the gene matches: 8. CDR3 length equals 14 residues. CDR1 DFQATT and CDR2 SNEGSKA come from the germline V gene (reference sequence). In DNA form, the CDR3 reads TGCAGTGCTAGAAACCTAGCGGGGGCGGTTACCCAGTACTTC. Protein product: CSARNLAGAVTQYF.

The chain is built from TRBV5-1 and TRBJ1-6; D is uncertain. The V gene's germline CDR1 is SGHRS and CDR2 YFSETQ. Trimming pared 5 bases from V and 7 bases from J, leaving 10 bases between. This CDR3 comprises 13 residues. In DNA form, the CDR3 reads TGCGCCAGCAGGATCTCCGTGAATTCACCCCTCCACTTT. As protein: CASRISVNSPLHF.

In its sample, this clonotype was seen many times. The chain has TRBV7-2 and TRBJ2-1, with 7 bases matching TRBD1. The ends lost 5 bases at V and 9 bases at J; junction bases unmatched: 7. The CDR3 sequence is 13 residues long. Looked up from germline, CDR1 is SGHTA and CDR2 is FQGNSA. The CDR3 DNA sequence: TGTGCCAGCAGCGACAGGGTTAGGTCTGAGCAGTTCTTC. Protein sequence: CASSDRVRSEQFF.

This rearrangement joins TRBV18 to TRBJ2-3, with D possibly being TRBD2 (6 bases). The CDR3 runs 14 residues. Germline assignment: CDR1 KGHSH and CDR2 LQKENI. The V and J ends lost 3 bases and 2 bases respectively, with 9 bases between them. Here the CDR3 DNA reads TGTGCCAGCTCACCCGTGGACTACACAGATACGCAGTATTTT. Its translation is CASSPVDYTDTQYF. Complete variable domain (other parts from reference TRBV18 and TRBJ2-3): NAGVMQNPRHLVRRRGQEARLRCSPMKGHSHVYWYRQLPEEGLKFMVYLQKENIIDESGMPKERFSAEFPKEGPSILRIQQVVRGDSAAYFCASSPVDYTDTQYFGPGTRLTVL.

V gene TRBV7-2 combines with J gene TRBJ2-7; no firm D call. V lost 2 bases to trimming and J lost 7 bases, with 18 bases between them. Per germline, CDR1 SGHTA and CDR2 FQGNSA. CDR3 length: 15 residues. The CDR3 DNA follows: TGTGCCAGCAGCTTAAGCCCGGAACCGTTCGGGGAGCAGTACTTC. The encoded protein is CASSLSPEPFGEQYF. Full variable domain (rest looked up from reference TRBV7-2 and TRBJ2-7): GAGVSQSPSNKVTEKGKDVELRCDPISGHTALYWYRQSLGQGLEFLIYFQGNSAPDKSGLPSDRFSAERTGGSVSTLTIQRTQQEDSAVYLCASSLSPEPFGEQYFGPGTRLTVT.

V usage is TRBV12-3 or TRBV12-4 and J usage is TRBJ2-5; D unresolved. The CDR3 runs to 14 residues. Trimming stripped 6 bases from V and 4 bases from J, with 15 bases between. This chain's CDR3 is CASSPYGYGETQYF. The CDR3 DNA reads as TGTGCCAGCAGCCCCTATGGGTATGGAGAGACCCAGTACTTC.

In DNA, the CDR3 is TGTGCCAGCAGTGAAGCGCTTTGGACAGGGGTTCACTTT. This encodes CASSEALWTGVHF. V is TRBV2 and J is TRBJ1-6, with 9 bases identical to TRBD1. The germline V gene has CDR1 SNHLY and CDR2 FYNNEI. The CDR3 extends over 13 amino acids. V lost 0 bases to trimming and J lost 19 bases; unmatched junction nucleotides: 7.

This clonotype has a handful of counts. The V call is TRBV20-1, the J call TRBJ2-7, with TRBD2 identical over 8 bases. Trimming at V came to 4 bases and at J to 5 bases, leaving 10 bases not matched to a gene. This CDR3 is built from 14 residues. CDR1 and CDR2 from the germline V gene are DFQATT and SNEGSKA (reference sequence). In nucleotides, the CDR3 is TGCAGTGCTACGCTACTAGCGGCGGAGGACGAGCAGTACTTC. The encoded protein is CSATLLAAEDEQYF.

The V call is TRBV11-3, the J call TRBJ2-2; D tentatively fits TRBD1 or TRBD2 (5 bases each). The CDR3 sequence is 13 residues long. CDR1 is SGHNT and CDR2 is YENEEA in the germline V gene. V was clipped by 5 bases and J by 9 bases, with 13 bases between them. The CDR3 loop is CASSVPGRRELFF. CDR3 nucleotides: TGTGCCAGCAGCGTACCGGGACGCAGGGAGCTGTTTTTT.